The rows below give T cell receptor beta chains drawn from one sample of a study of blood T cell repertoires in COVID-19. Profiling relied on immunoSEQ multiplex PCR, and the TCRdb table lists in-frame clones only, not all of them. The table has hundreds of thousands of clones, about 83% seen once; the top ten hold 0.95% to 1.5%. Input material: peripheral blood. The receptors were gathered from a woman younger than 45 with COVID-19, enrolled during active disease. Each CDR3 is given with its conserved first and last residue. A D gene is named only where the DNA matches it firmly. Not every row has a clone size; where given, it reads once, few, many or a size class.

d_gene	abundance	v_gene	j_gene	CDR3nt	CDR3aa
TRBD2	-	TRBV14	TRBJ2-5	TGTGCCAGCAGCCAAGAGTGGACTAGCGGGACCCAGTACTTC	CASSQEWTSGTQYF
TRBD1	-	TRBV5-6	TRBJ1-3	TGTGCCAGCAGGGCCCGACAGGGGGCTGGAAACACCATATATTTT	CASRARQGAGNTIYF
-	-	TRBV7-3	TRBJ1-1	TGTGCCAGCAGCCGACAGGCGAACACTGAAGCTTTCTTT	CASSRQANTEAFF
-	-	TRBV7-2	TRBJ2-5	TGTGCCAGCAGCGGACTCGTACAAGAGACCCAGTACTTC	CASSGLVQETQYF
TRBD1	once	TRBV5-6	TRBJ2-7	TGTGCCAGCAGCTTGGGAGGGGGCAGTGCATTCTACGAGCAGTACTTC	CASSLGGGSAFYEQYF
TRBD1	-	TRBV27	TRBJ2-5	TGTGCCAGCAGTGGGGACAGACAAGAGACCCAGTACTTC	CASSGDRQETQYF
-	-	TRBV9	TRBJ2-2	TGTGCCAGCAGCGTAGGGGCTAGCGTACTTACCGGGGAGCTGTTTTTT	CASSVGASVLTGELFF
TRBD2	once	TRBV7-9	TRBJ2-2	TGTGCCAGCAGCTTAGATCTTACTAGCGGGAGGAACACCGGGGAGCTGTTTTTT	CASSLDLTSGRNTGELFF
-	-	TRBV5-1	TRBJ2-7	TGCGCCAGCAGCTACAGACAGGGAGGCGAGCAGTACTTC	CASSYRQGGEQYF
TRBD1	-	TRBV5-6	TRBJ2-7	TGTGCCAGCAGCTTGGGACAGGGAAGCTACGAGCAGTACTTC	CASSLGQGSYEQYF
-	-	TRBV5-6	TRBJ1-2	TGTGCCAGCAGCTCTAGGACGGGATGGGACTATGGCTACACCTTC	CASSSRTGWDYGYTF
-	-	TRBV7-3	TRBJ2-5	TGTGCCAGCAGCCCCGGGACTCGCCAAGAGACCCAGTACTTC	CASSPGTRQETQYF
-	-	TRBV25-1	TRBJ1-3	TGTGCCAGCAGTGAAGGGGCAGAGGAGGGAAACACCATATATTTT	CASSEGAEEGNTIYF
TRBD2	-	TRBV10-3	TRBJ2-5	TGTGCCATCAGTGAGGGGACTAGCGGGGGCGGGGAGACCCAGTACTTC	CAISEGTSGGGETQYF
-	-	TRBV9	TRBJ2-1	TGTGCCAGCAGCGTAGCGGGAGCGGACAATGAGCAGTTCTTC	CASSVAGADNEQFF
-	-	TRBV5-6	TRBJ1-4	TGTGCCAGCAGCTTATACGAATTAGATGATGAACTGTTTTTT	CASSLYELDDELFF
TRBD1	-	TRBV5-4	TRBJ1-2	TGTGCCAGCAGCGTTGACAGGGGGTTTAACTATGGCTACACCTTC	CASSVDRGFNYGYTF
TRBD2	-	TRBV18	TRBJ2-5	TGTGCCAGCTCACCCGGGACTAGCGGGAGAGGGGAGACCCAGTACTTC	CASSPGTSGRGETQYF
-	-	TRBV15	TRBJ1-4	TGTGCCACCAGCAGAGTGGCAACAGCTGAAAAACTGTTTTTT	CATSRVATAEKLFF
TRBD2	-	TRBV4-3	TRBJ2-3	TGCGCCAGCAGCCAAGAAGTGTACGGGAGGGAGGAAGATACGCAGTATTTT	CASSQEVYGREEDTQYF
TRBD1	-	TRBV29-1	TRBJ1-3	TGCAGCGTTGAAGAGGACCATACAGGGGGCCCTGGAAACACCATATATTTT	CSVEEDHTGGPGNTIYF
-	-	TRBV27	TRBJ2-1	TGTGCCAGCAGTTGGACTCCTGACAATGAGCAGTTCTTC	CASSWTPDNEQFF
-	-	TRBV4-1	TRBJ1-4	TGCGCCAGCAGCCAGGCCTTCACAACTAATGAAAAACTGTTTTTT	CASSQAFTTNEKLFF
TRBD1	few	TRBV27	TRBJ1-5	TGTGCCAGCAGCCGGACAGGGGGCAGAAGCAATCAGCCCCAGCATTTT	CASSRTGGRSNQPQHF
-	-	TRBV23-1	TRBJ2-7	TGCGCCAGCAGCCCCACGGGGGGGACAGTAAAATCCTACGAGCAGTACTTC	CASSPTGGTVKSYEQYF
-	-	TRBV18	TRBJ2-1	TGTGCCAGCTCACCGTACTACGGGGATGAGCAGTTCTTC	CASSPYYGDEQFF
TRBD1	-	TRBV30	TRBJ2-5	TGTGCCTTCAGGGGGCAGGAGACCCAGTACTTC	CAFRGQETQYF
-	-	TRBV7-9	TRBJ2-1	TGTGCCAGCAGCCCCCTGAGCGAGCAGTTCTTC	CASSPLSEQFF
TRBD2	-	TRBV2	TRBJ2-5	TGTGCCAGCAGTGTAACTAGCGGAGAGACCCAGTACTTC	CASSVTSGETQYF
TRBD1	-	TRBV30	TRBJ1-5	TGTGCCTGGAGCCCCGGGACAGGGGGCCGTCAGCCCCAGCATTTT	CAWSPGTGGRQPQHF
TRBD1	-	TRBV12-3/TRBV12-4	TRBJ1-1	TGTGCCAGCAGCCGGGACAGGGGGCAAGCTTTCTTT	CASSRDRGQAFF
-	-	TRBV5-1	TRBJ2-7	TGCGCCAGCAGCTTGGGTGCGGGGGACAACCACTACGAGCAGTACTTC	CASSLGAGDNHYEQYF
TRBD1	few	TRBV19	TRBJ2-4	TGTGCCAGTAGCGATGGACAGGTCCACAAAAACATTCAGTACTTC	CASSDGQVHKNIQYF
TRBD1	-	TRBV16	TRBJ1-4	TGTGCCAGCAGCCAATCCCCACAGGGGAATAATGAAAAACTGTTTTTT	CASSQSPQGNNEKLFF
TRBD1	-	TRBV7-6	TRBJ2-3	TGTGCCAGCAGCCCCGGACAGGGCACAGATACGCAGTATTTT	CASSPGQGTDTQYF
TRBD1	few	TRBV19	TRBJ1-5	TGTGCCAGTAGTATACGGACAGGGGGCGTCCAGCCCCAGCATTTT	CASSIRTGGVQPQHF
-	once	TRBV3-1/TRBV3-2	TRBJ1-3	TGTGCCAGCAGCCAAGATTATAACACCATATATTTT	CASSQDYNTIYF
TRBD1	-	TRBV11-1	TRBJ2-7	TGTGCCAGCAGCTTAGATCGGACAGGCTACGAGCAGTACTTC	CASSLDRTGYEQYF
TRBD1	-	TRBV5-4	TRBJ1-4	TGTGCCAGCTGGGTAACAGGGGGTCGGAAAGAAAAACTGTTTTTT	CASWVTGGRKEKLFF
-	few	TRBV6-5	TRBJ1-1	TGTGCCAGCACCGGGACACCAGACACTGAAGCTTTCTTT	CASTGTPDTEAFF
-	-	TRBV11-2	TRBJ1-1	TGTGCCAGCAGCTTAGATTTGGGCGCTAAAGCTTTCTTT	CASSLDLGAKAFF
TRBD2	-	TRBV20-1	TRBJ2-1	TGCAGTGCTAGTCTTGGACTAGCGGGAGACTACAATGAGCAGTTCTTC	CSASLGLAGDYNEQFF
TRBD2	once	TRBV10-2	TRBJ2-7	TGCGCCAGCAGCTTAACACTAGCGGGAGGGGACGAGCAGTACTTC	CASSLTLAGGDEQYF
-	-	TRBV10-3	TRBJ2-5	TGTGCCATCAGTTCAACAGGGAAAGAGACCCAGTACTTC	CAISSTGKETQYF
-	-	TRBV29-1	TRBJ2-7	TGCAGCGTCGGTAGACATTCGAGCTCCTACGAGCAGTACTTC	CSVGRHSSSYEQYF
-	-	TRBV7-2	TRBJ1-1	TGTGCCAGCAGCTTAACGGGTCCTGGCACTGAAGCTTTCTTT	CASSLTGPGTEAFF
TRBD1	-	TRBV6-5	TRBJ1-4	TGTGCCAGCAGTTTGCCGGGACAGCTAACTAATGAAAAACTGTTTTTT	CASSLPGQLTNEKLFF
-	-	TRBV30	TRBJ1-2	TGTGCCTGGATTCAGCGAACCGGCTATGGCTACACCTTC	CAWIQRTGYGYTF
TRBD1	-	TRBV2	TRBJ1-4	TGTGCCAGCGGGGACAGGGGTGATAATGAAAAACTGTTTTTT	CASGDRGDNEKLFF
-	-	TRBV27	TRBJ2-5	TGTGCCAGCAAATCCAGGGTGAAAGAGACCCAGTACTTC	CASKSRVKETQYF
-	-	TRBV30	TRBJ2-2	TGTGCCTGGAGTCTGGACAGCTCCGGGGAGCTGTTTTTT	CAWSLDSSGELFF